Listed below are T cell receptor beta chains from one sample, sequenced in a study of response to subunit inactivated influenza vaccine. TCRdb analysed the RT-PCR reads with MiXCR anew, one entry per CDR3 protein. The sample consists of 500,000 to 550,000 distinct CDR3 sequences, approximately 22% of them appearing once. The sample also formed part of further work on T cells expressing NK-cell markers.

The sequencing used CD4+ T cells sorted from PBMCs, collected 12 days after vaccination. The receptors stem from a man aged 50-59 years who received an inactivated influenza vaccine. Each CDR3 is given with its conserved first and last residue. A D gene is named only where the DNA matches it firmly. Clone size appears in some rows only: once, few, many, or a class for an expanded clone.

clone size: few; V gene: TRBV6-5; D gene: NA; J gene: TRBJ1-5; CDR3 protein: CASSYNRDSNQPQHF; CDR3 DNA: TGTGCCAGCAGTTACAACAGGGACAGCAATCAGCCCCAGCATTTT
clone size: NA; V gene: TRBV20-1; D gene: NA; J gene: TRBJ2-1; CDR3 protein: CSARGSPSDREQFF; CDR3 DNA: TGCAGTGCTAGAGGATCCCCCTCGGATCGGGAGCAGTTCTTC
clone size: once; V gene: TRBV4-1; D gene: TRBD2; J gene: TRBJ2-5; CDR3 protein: CASSTRPSGGPETQYF; CDR3 DNA: TGCGCCAGCAGCACGAGACCTAGCGGGGGGCCAGAGACCCAGTACTTC
clone size: few; V gene: TRBV20-1; D gene: TRBD2; J gene: TRBJ2-4; CDR3 protein: CSAGTDARGNIQYF; CDR3 DNA: TGCAGTGCTGGCACGGATGCGCGGGGGAACATTCAGTACTTC
clone size: few; V gene: TRBV11-1; D gene: NA; J gene: TRBJ2-6; CDR3 protein: CASSLVHPGANVLTF; CDR3 DNA: TGTGCCAGCAGCTTAGTACACCCTGGGGCCAACGTCCTGACTTTC
clone size: few; V gene: TRBV21-1; D gene: NA; J gene: TRBJ2-7; CDR3 protein: CASSKLQGASHEQYF; CDR3 DNA: TGTGCCAGCAGCAAACTCCAGGGGGCTAGCCACGAGCAGTACTTC
clone size: few; V gene: TRBV11-1; D gene: NA; J gene: TRBJ2-7; CDR3 protein: CASSHSFSPGHRSYEQYF; CDR3 DNA: TGTGCCAGCAGCCACAGTTTTTCACCGGGACACCGATCCTACGAGCAGTACTTC
clone size: few; V gene: TRBV7-3; D gene: NA; J gene: TRBJ2-5; CDR3 protein: CASSSRGASQETQYF; CDR3 DNA: TGTGCCAGCAGCTCAAGGGGGGCCTCTCAAGAGACCCAGTACTTC
clone size: few; V gene: TRBV20-1; D gene: TRBD1; J gene: TRBJ2-7; CDR3 protein: CSAREQGAARYEQYF; CDR3 DNA: TGCAGTGCTAGAGAACAGGGGGCGGCCCGCTACGAGCAGTACTTC
clone size: once; V gene: TRBV5-1; D gene: NA; J gene: TRBJ2-5; CDR3 protein: CASSRDSADQETQYF; CDR3 DNA: TGCGCCAGCAGCAGGGACTCGGCGGACCAAGAGACCCAGTACTTC